The sequence of this T cell receptor (beta chain) was determined in a study of blood T cell repertoires in COVID-19. Study context: Spain, Italy and the United States supplied samples that represented acute and convalescent COVID-19.

Profiled with immunoSEQ multiplex PCR; TCRdb holds only in-frame clones, not every one. The data contain approximately 240,000 clones, 80% to 85% of them singletons. In germline, CDR1 is SGHAT, CDR2 FQNNGV. V lost 2 bases and J lost 6, with 10 bases in between. The CDR3 consists of 13 residues. This clone was seen a few times. Sequencing used peripheral blood. The chain uses TRBV11-2 and TRBJ1-1, with unresolved D. The sequence derives from a woman in her sixties or seventies who had recovered from COVID-19. In DNA, the CDR3 is TGTGCCAGCAGCTTATCAACCGGGGCTGAAGCTTTCTTT. This translates into CASSLSTGAEAFF. The full variable domain, with the rest looked up from reference TRBV11-2 and TRBJ1-1, is EAGVAQSPRYKIIEKRQSVAFWCNPISGHATLYWYQQILGQGPKLLIQFQNNGVVDDSQLPKDRFSAERLKGVDSTLKIQPAKLEDSAVYLCASSLSTGAEAFFGQGTRLTVV.